A selection of T cell receptor beta chains follows, all from one sample in a study of T-cell reconstitution after alpha-beta-depleted transplantation in children. Each CDR3 protein is one row after TCRdb ran MiXCR on the PCR reads. This table has under 450,000 distinct CDR3 sequences, about an eighth appearing once. Sequencing was performed on PBMCs, taken from the stem cell graft. These receptors all stem from a human donor who donated a stem cell graft to a child with Fanconi anemia. Each CDR3 is given with its conserved first and last residue. The order of the fields is J gene, clone size, V gene, D gene, CDR3 DNA, CDR3 protein. D genes are given only for firm matches. Only part of the rows carry a size: once, few, many, or a class if the clone is expanded.

TRBJ1-2 | few | TRBV6-1 | - | TGTGCCAGCAAGGCCAATACTAACTATGGCTACACCTTC | CASKANTNYGYTF
TRBJ2-1 | few | TRBV3-1 | - | TGTGCCAGCAGCCAAGTGACAGGTTCCGGCTATGAGCAGTTCTTC | CASSQVTGSGYEQFF
TRBJ1-1 | many | TRBV6-2/TRBV6-3 | - | TGTGCCAGCAGCCCACGGACAGTTGGAACATCCACTGAAGCTTTCTTT | CASSPRTVGTSTEAFF
TRBJ2-1 | - | TRBV5-1 | TRBD1 | TGCGCCAGCAGCTTCGGGACAGAGGGGAACTATGAGCAGTTCTTC | CASSFGTEGNYEQFF
TRBJ1-1 | many | TRBV29-1 | - | TGCAGCGTTGAGTCACAAACAGGAACTGAAGCTTTCTTT | CSVESQTGTEAFF
TRBJ2-1 | - | TRBV7-6 | - | TGTGCCAGCAGCTCCAGCAGGCGAGGAGTCAATGAGCAGTTCTTC | CASSSSRRGVNEQFF
TRBJ2-7 | many | TRBV5-4 | - | TGTGCCAGCAGCCTTACTAGCAGAGGGGAGCAGTACTTC | CASSLTSRGEQYF
TRBJ1-6 | few | TRBV4-1 | TRBD1 | TGCGCCAGCAGCCAAGAAGGGACAGGGGGTAATTCACCCCTCCACTTT | CASSQEGTGGNSPLHF
TRBJ2-3 | - | TRBV24-1 | - | TGTGCCACCAGTGATAGAGGAGACGCTAGCACAGATACGCAGTATTTT | CATSDRGDASTDTQYF
TRBJ1-2 | many | TRBV2 | - | TGTGCCAGCTCTCTGACCGGGACGGAGTATGGCTACACCTTC | CASSLTGTEYGYTF
TRBJ2-2 | many | TRBV12-3/TRBV12-4 | TRBD1 | TGTGCCAGCATTGGGACAGGAACAAACACCGGGGAGCTGTTTTTT | CASIGTGTNTGELFF